The T cell receptor beta chain described here comes from a study of blood T cell repertoires in COVID-19. The overall study: Italy, Spain and the United States were the sources of the convalescent and acute COVID-19 samples. PBMCs, B-cell-depleted T cells, or T cells provided the cDNA or gDNA that made up the material.

Measured with immunoSEQ multiplex PCR; TCRdb has only the in-frame clones, and not every one. The top ten hold under 9.5% of the sample, which has some 490,000 clones, approximately 91% seen once. The CDR3 consists of 11 residues. V lost 7 bases to trimming and J lost 6 bases; unmatched junction nucleotides: 5. Germline assignment: CDR1 SQVTM and CDR2 ANQGSEA. Enrolled through a virtual design, the participants were between 18 and 89 years of age and came from approximately 25 US areas. All recovered Cohort 3 donors got two negative PCRs, got clearance, or saw symptom resolution. The source is a woman aged 55-70 years who had recovered from COVID-19. The sample comprised PBMCs or T cells enriched from blood (not recorded which). J is TRBJ1-2 and V is TRBV29-1; 7 nucleotides match TRBD1. This chain's CDR3 is CSAQTGHGYTF. In DNA form, the CDR3 reads TGCAGCGCCCAGACAGGGCATGGCTACACCTTC. Full variable domain (rest looked up from reference TRBV29-1 and TRBJ1-2): SAVISQKPSRDICQRGTSLTIQCQVDSQVTMMFWYRQQPGQSLTLIATANQGSEATYESGFVIDKFPISRPNLTFSTLTVSNMSPEDSSIYLCSAQTGHGYTFGSGTRLTVV.